The clone carrying this T cell receptor beta chain was picked up a small number of times. The antigen remains unidentified. This sample was included in a study of CD8 T cells in ankylosing spondylitis. Molecular-barcoded quantitative 5'-RACE produced these TCR beta libraries. TCRdb passed the 5' RACE reads through MiXCR, listing each CDR3 protein once. Found here are some 330,000 distinct CDR3 sequences, approximately 8% of them singletons; the top ten hold approximately 14%. Overall study findings and caveats: Clones tied to disease were said to be significantly enriched in matched ankylosing spondylitis synovial fluid. In peripheral blood, disease-linked CD8+ clones occurred at relatively low frequencies. Among TCR beta sequences, a motif of about 8 highly homologous variants appeared characteristic of ankylosing spondylitis blood. Earlier work had already found some motif variants in reactive arthritis synovial fluid and blood.

This TCR was recovered from a male donor with ankylosing spondylitis. Sequencing used blood, either unsorted or a sorted T cell fraction (not recorded which).

DNA for the CDR3: TGTGCCAGCAGCCCCTCCGGGCTGTCCGAGCAGTACTTC. Protein product: CASSPSGLSEQYF. The J gene is TRBJ2-7, the V gene TRBV11-2, with D uncertain. The CDR3 is 13 amino acids. V lost 5 bases and J 6 bases, leaving 14 bases between the germline ends. CDR1 and CDR2 (germline): SGHAT, FQNNGV.